The 10 T cell receptor beta chains below all came from one sample that was sequenced in a study of T cell clones after liver transplantation. Generated by immunoSEQ multiplex PCR, the TCRdb table keeps only in-frame clones and is missing some. The repertoire holds roughly 80,000 clones, with 82% as singletons. The starting material was CD4+ T cells from blood, obtained just over 45 months after liver transplant. The receptors were gathered from a human patient who received a liver transplant. The T cells may partly be graft donor cells.

The gene calls are TRBV5-1 and TRBJ2-5, with 11 bases aligning to TRBD1. CDR1 and CDR2 from the germline V gene are SGHRS and YFSETQ. CDR3 length: 14 amino acids. V shed 4 bases and J 4 bases; nucleotides not matched to a gene: 3. The CDR3 DNA reads TGCGCCAGCAGCGACGGGACAGGGGGAGAGACCCAGTACTTC. It encodes CASSDGTGGETQYF.

This clone appeared a few times. The chain combines TRBV30 with TRBJ2-7, with no clear D. V was pared by 4 bases and J by 9 bases, with 16 bases between. The CDR3 is 12 amino acids. Germline CDR1 GTSNPN, CDR2 SVGIG (reference sequence). CDR3 sequence reads: CAWTQDPRRQYF. The CDR3 bases are TGTGCCTGGACCCAGGACCCTCGCAGGCAGTACTTC.

This clone has only a few counts. The chain employs TRBV9 and TRBJ2-3; D remains unclear. V was cut by 3 bases and J by 2 bases, with 4 bases left in between. Germline-derived CDR1 and CDR2 are SGDLS and YYNGEE. CDR3 length: 12 residues. CDR3 residues: CASSEDTDTQYF. The CDR3 nucleotides are TGTGCCAGCAGCGAGGACACAGATACGCAGTATTTT.

V and J are TRBV29-1 and TRBJ2-5; 7 bases are shared with TRBD1. This CDR3 is 12 amino acids long. The J segment lost 5 bases and the V segment lost 3 bases, leaving 3 bases of the junction unmatched. CDR1 SQVTM and CDR2 ANQGSEA come from the germline V gene. CDR3 coding DNA: TGCAGCGTTGACACAGGGGTGGAGACCCAGTACTTC. Amino acids: CSVDTGVETQYF.

The V gene is TRBV28, the J gene TRBJ1-5, with 8 bases aligning to TRBD1. In germline, CDR1 is MDHEN, CDR2 SYDVKM. The CDR3 spans 15 residues. V trimming: 2 bases; J trimming: 6 bases; junction bases outside the gene matches: 6. CDR3 sequence: CASSLRGTGVQPQHF. The CDR3, as DNA: TGTGCCAGCAGTTTAAGGGGGACAGGAGTTCAGCCCCAGCATTTT.

The gene calls are TRBV7-6 and TRBJ2-7; 7 bases fit TRBD2. The CDR3 loop spans 17 amino acids. J was trimmed by 0 bases and V by 4 bases; bases with no gene match: 12. Germline lookup yields CDR1 SGHVS and CDR2 FNYEAQ. This CDR3 reads CASSSWPSPGGSYEQYF. The CDR3 bases are TGTGCCAGCAGCTCTTGGCCCTCCCCGGGAGGCTCCTACGAGCAGTACTTC.

This clone was seen once. The genes are TRBV2 and TRBJ2-3, with D tentatively TRBD1 (5 bases). CDR1 and CDR2 from the germline V gene are SNHLY and FYNNEI. The V end was cut by 5 bases, the J end by 2 bases, with 11 bases between. The CDR3 contains 14 residues. The CDR3 sequence is CASSPTAYTDTQYF. The DNA of the CDR3 is TGTGCCAGCAGTCCGACAGCTTACACAGATACGCAGTATTTT.

The chain has TRBV6-5 and TRBJ1-2; D remains unclear. This CDR3 is 13 amino acids long. V shed 0 bases and J shed 2 bases, with 4 bases lying between them. Germline V lookup: CDR1 MNHEY, CDR2 SVGAGI. The CDR3 region is CASSYSSNYGYTF. The CDR3 DNA reads TGTGCCAGCAGTTACTCGAGCAACTATGGCTACACCTTC.

The chain is built from TRBV7-2 and TRBJ2-3, with 9 nucleotides matching TRBD2. With V trimmed by 2 bases and J by 6 bases, 6 bases remained unmatched. Germline loops: CDR1 SGHTA, CDR2 FQGNSA. This CDR3 is 15 amino acids long. The CDR3 DNA reads TGTGCCAGCAGCTTATTAGCGGGAGCCATCGATACGCAGTATTTT. Translated: CASSLLAGAIDTQYF.

The V and J genes are TRBV7-2 and TRBJ1-5; D is possibly TRBD1 (5 bases). Germline CDR1 and CDR2: SGHTA and FQGNSA. The CDR3 has 16 amino acids. Trimming left V 2 bases short and J 4 bases short, with 15 bases between. In DNA form, the CDR3 reads TGTGCCAGCAGCTTAAGGGTTTCGGGGGGAAATCAGCCCCAGCATTTT. Translated: CASSLRVSGGNQPQHF.